A single sample gave rise to the 28 T cell receptor beta chains below, sequenced in a study of blood T cell repertoires in COVID-19. This table comes from immunoSEQ multiplex PCR, and its TCRdb copy is limited to in-frame clones, with some not included. The sample includes over 60,000 clones, 76% of them seen just once. Source material: peripheral blood. Receptors were obtained from a man between 60 and 75 years old with COVID-19, enrolled during active disease.

This clone was observed once. The chain has TRBV5-4 and TRBJ1-1, with TRBD1 matching 9 bases. V dropped 4 bases and J dropped 1; count of bases not matched to a gene: 2. In germline, CDR1 is SGHNT, CDR2 YYREEE (reference sequence). This CDR3 region has 14 residues. The CDR3 DNA reads as TGTGCCAGCAGCACGACAGGGGGGAACACTGAAGCTTTCTTT. Its translation: CASSTTGGNTEAFF.

The chain uses TRBV2 and TRBJ1-2, with a tentative D call TRBD1 (6 bases). The CDR3 is 15 amino acids. Trimming removed 6 bases at V and 1 base at J, with 15 bases between. Germline CDR1 is SNHLY and CDR2 is FYNNEI. The CDR3 is CASSEQGSFNYGYTF. CDR3 in DNA: TGTGCCAGCAGCGAACAGGGAAGTTTTAACTATGGCTACACCTTC.

The chain is built from TRBV4-2 and TRBJ2-7; 9 bases agree with TRBD2. This CDR3 has 15 amino acids. Trimming removed 4 bases from V and 5 bases from J; junction bases left unmatched: 9. Germline lookup yields CDR1 LGHNA and CDR2 YNFKEQ. The CDR3 sequence: CASSPRRGGPNEQYF. CDR3 in DNA: TGTGCCAGCAGCCCTCGGCGGGGGGGCCCAAACGAGCAGTACTTC.

The chain employs TRBV9 and TRBJ2-5; possible D gene TRBD2, 6 bases. V gave up 3 bases and J gave up 5 bases, with 17 bases separating them. The CDR3 runs 15 residues. Germline CDR1 is SGDLS and CDR2 is YYNGEE. CDR3 DNA sequence: TGTGCCAGCAGCGAGGAGGGGCTCTATGGGGAGACCCAGTACTTC. Its translation: CASSEEGLYGETQYF. The full variable domain, completed using reference TRBV9 and TRBJ2-5, is DSGVTQTPKHLITATGQRVTLRCSPRSGDLSVYWYQQSLDQGLQFLIQYYNGEERAKGNILERFSAQQFPDLHSELNLSSLELGDSALYFCASSEEGLYGETQYFGPGTRLLVL.

The rearrangement joins TRBV14 to TRBJ2-1; 8 bases agree with TRBD2. V shed 0 bases, J shed 9 bases, and the junction held 7 bases outside the gene matches. The CDR3 contains 15 residues. The V gene's germline CDR1 is SGHDN and CDR2 FVKESK. The CDR3 DNA follows: TGTGCCAGCAGCCAAGAGGGCGGGGGGCTTGGTGAGCAGTTCTTC. Its translation: CASSQEGGGLGEQFF.

The J gene is TRBJ2-7, the V gene TRBV11-3, with 10 bases that match TRBD2. The ends lost 2 bases at V and 3 bases at J; junction bases unmatched: 1. Germline CDR1 is SGHNT and CDR2 is YENEEA. The CDR3 length is 14 residues. In nucleotides, the CDR3 is TGTGCCAGCAGCTTAACTAGCGGGGACTACGAGCAGTACTTC. Translated, it gives CASSLTSGDYEQYF.

This sequence joins TRBV5-1 and TRBJ2-5, with 9 bases fitting TRBD1. V lost 3 bases and J lost 5; bases outside the gene matches: 8. Germline V lookup: CDR1 SGHRS, CDR2 YFSETQ. The CDR3 loop spans 15 amino acids. CDR3: CASSYGTGKSETQYF. CDR3 nucleotide sequence: TGCGCCAGCAGCTACGGGACAGGGAAGTCCGAGACCCAGTACTTC.

The V and J genes are TRBV24-1 and TRBJ1-2; TRBD1 is a possible D gene (6 bases). This CDR3 has 15 residues. Germline values: CDR1 KGHDR, CDR2 SFDVKD. V was clipped by 3 bases and J by 0 bases, with 10 bases between them. CDR3 loop: CATSDPGAANYGYTF. As DNA, the CDR3 is TGTGCCACCAGTGATCCAGGGGCAGCTAACTATGGCTACACCTTC.

The V gene is TRBV7-9, the J gene TRBJ1-1, with TRBD1 matching over 8 bases. This CDR3 spans 13 amino acids. V trimming: 6 bases; J trimming: 4 bases; junction bases outside the gene matches: 4. Germline V lookup: CDR1 SEHNR, CDR2 FQNEAQ (reference sequence). This chain's CDR3 is CASSTQGATEAFF. The CDR3 DNA reads as TGTGCCAGCAGTACTCAGGGGGCCACTGAAGCTTTCTTT.

This clone was seen a few times. The chain is built from TRBV28 and TRBJ2-7; 9 bases are shared with TRBD1. Germline-derived CDR1 and CDR2 are MDHEN and SYDVKM. V shed 5 bases and J 2 bases; nucleotides not matched to a gene: 13. The CDR3 runs 17 residues. CDR3 protein: CASSTPSDRGGPYEQYF. CDR3 DNA: TGTGCCAGCAGTACCCCTTCCGACAGGGGGGGCCCCTACGAGCAGTACTTC.

This chain uses TRBV24-1 with TRBJ2-5; 7 positions match TRBD2. The CDR3 consists of 13 residues. Germline V CDR1 and CDR2: KGHDR, SFDVKD. Unmatched junction bases numbered 8, after V lost 9 bases and J lost 5 bases. CDR3 sequence (DNA): TGTGCCACCGGGCCGAGCGGGAAGGAGACCCAGTACTTC. Translation: CATGPSGKETQYF.

In regard to this clone: This specimen includes other DNA sequences encoding the same CDR3. V gene TRBV3-1 (or the pseudogene TRBV3-2) combines with J gene TRBJ2-3; 11 bases agree with TRBD2. This CDR3 contains 15 residues. Germline CDR1 and CDR2: LGHDT and YNNKEL (reference sequence). With 6 bases clipped from V and 3 bases from J, the junction kept 5 bases outside the gene matches. The CDR3 DNA reads TGTGCCAGCAGACCCGGGACTAGCGGTACAGATACGCAGTATTTT. Translation gives CASRPGTSGTDTQYF.

The chain employs TRBV5-1 and TRBJ2-3, with 7 bases fitting TRBD2. CDR3 length equals 14 residues. Germline CDR1 is SGHRS and CDR2 is YFSETQ. The V gene end was trimmed by 0 bases and the J gene end by 4 bases; junction bases not matched to a gene: 2. The CDR3 spells CASSLGRGADTQYF. In DNA, the CDR3 is TGCGCCAGCAGCTTGGGACGGGGGGCAGATACGCAGTATTTT. Full variable domain (outside the CDR3, taken from reference TRBV5-1 and TRBJ2-3): KAGVTQTPRYLIKTRGQQVTLSCSPISGHRSVSWYQQTPGQGLQFLFEYFSETQRNKGNFPGRFSGRQFSNSRSEMNVSTLELGDSALYLCASSLGRGADTQYFGPGTRLTVL.

The CDR3 is CASSYGLAGAGDTQYF. As DNA, the CDR3 is TGTGCCAGCAGTTACGGACTAGCGGGAGCTGGGGATACGCAGTATTTT. The chain carries TRBV6-5 and TRBJ2-3, with 13 bases fitting TRBD2. Germline CDR1 and CDR2: MNHEY and SVGAGI. This CDR3 is built from 16 residues. J lost 6 bases, V lost 2 bases, and 5 bases had no gene match.

Only a few counts were recorded for this clone. The genes are TRBV4-2 and TRBJ1-5, with 10 bases matching TRBD1. The CDR3 extends over 16 amino acids. From germline, CDR1 is LGHNA and CDR2 YNFKEQ. V gave up 5 bases and J gave up 7 bases; unmatched junction bases: 11. The CDR3 reads CASSNPGQGIWQPQHF. CDR3 coding DNA: TGTGCCAGCAGCAATCCGGGACAGGGGATTTGGCAGCCCCAGCATTTT.

The rearrangement joins TRBV5-1 to TRBJ1-2; the match to TRBD1 covers 9 bases. With V trimmed by 3 bases and J by 8 bases, 8 bases remained unmatched. The CDR3 consists of 14 residues. From germline, CDR1 is SGHRS and CDR2 YFSETQ. CDR3 sequence reads: CASSWGQGEGGYTF. CDR3 nucleotide sequence: TGCGCCAGCAGCTGGGGACAGGGCGAGGGAGGCTACACCTTC.

This clone was seen repeatedly, ten times or more. V usage is TRBV18 and J usage is TRBJ1-1; 9 nucleotides agree with TRBD1. From germline, CDR1 is KGHSH and CDR2 LQKENI. Unmatched junction bases numbered 5, after V lost 2 bases and J lost 10 bases. CDR3 length equals 13 residues. CDR3 loop: CASSPMDRGGAFF. The CDR3 nucleotides read TGTGCCAGCTCACCAATGGACAGGGGAGGAGCTTTCTTT.

This chain uses TRBV4-1 with TRBJ2-3; unclear D gene. CDR3 length: 15 amino acids. The V gene lost 0 bases and the J gene lost 6 bases, with 13 bases spanning the gap. Germline loops: CDR1 MGHRA, CDR2 YSYEKL. As DNA, the CDR3 is TGCGCCAGCAGCCAAGAGGCCGGGTCGCCGGATACGCAGTATTTT. It encodes CASSQEAGSPDTQYF.

The genes are TRBV5-1 and TRBJ1-5, with TRBD1 as a possible D gene (6 bases). V was cut by 4 bases and J by 7 bases, with 15 bases left in between. The CDR3 totals 14 residues. CDR1 and CDR2 from the germline V gene are SGHRS and YFSETQ. DNA of the CDR3: TGCGCCAGCAGCGCCGGGACATCTGAACAGCCCCAGCATTTT. The encoded protein is CASSAGTSEQPQHF.

The chain carries TRBV27 and TRBJ2-7; a weak D match, TRBD1 (5 bases). Germline V gene lookup returns CDR1 MNHEY and CDR2 SMNVEV (reference sequence). V shed 4 bases and J shed 5 bases, with 15 bases lying between them. The CDR3 runs to 14 residues. The CDR3 loop is CASSSTGSPHEQYF. CDR3 in DNA: TGTGCCAGCAGTTCCACAGGCTCTCCCCACGAGCAGTACTTC.

This clone has just a few counts. The chain uses TRBV5-4 and TRBJ2-2, with 7 positions matching TRBD1. The CDR3 loop spans 14 amino acids. J lost 6 bases, V lost 3 bases, and 5 bases had no gene match. In germline, CDR1 is SGHNT, CDR2 YYREEE (reference sequence). The CDR3 DNA reads TGTGCCAGCAGCTCTTACAGGGGATCCGGGGAGCTGTTTTTT. Its translation: CASSSYRGSGELFF.

This clone was picked up one time. The rearrangement joins TRBV29-1 to TRBJ2-2; the D gene is possibly TRBD1 (6 bases). Trimming took off 3 bases at V and 3 bases at J, with 8 bases between the two ends. The CDR3 runs to 13 residues. From germline, CDR1 is SQVTM and CDR2 ANQGSEA. CDR3 sequence (DNA): TGCAGCGTTGACAGGGGATACACCGGGGAGCTGTTTTTT. Protein: CSVDRGYTGELFF.

The chain employs TRBV5-4 and TRBJ2-5; the D gene is possibly TRBD2 (5 bases). Germline V gives CDR1 SGHNT, CDR2 YYREEE (reference sequence). Trimming took 3 bases from V and 1 from J, leaving 10 bases between them. This CDR3 region has 14 residues. The CDR3 loop reads CASSSGRGQETQYF. CDR3 nucleotides: TGTGCCAGCAGCTCCGGACGGGGCCAAGAGACCCAGTACTTC.

This chain uses TRBV20-1 with TRBJ2-7, with 7 bases aligning to TRBD2. The CDR3 consists of 14 residues. In germline, CDR1 is DFQATT, CDR2 SNEGSKA (reference sequence). The junction had 8 bases not matched to a gene; V was cut back by 3 bases and J by 3 bases. CDR3 nucleotides: TGCAGTGCTAGTGGAATAGCGGGCGACTACGAGCAGTACTTC. Encoded protein: CSASGIAGDYEQYF.

The V call is TRBV19, the J call TRBJ2-2; D uncertain. The ends were cut back, 5 bases at V and 7 bases at J, with 23 bases in the middle. The CDR3 contains 17 residues. Germline V gene data show CDR1 as LNHDA and CDR2 as SQIVND (reference sequence). CDR3 region: CASSLRLTIIVGGELFF. As DNA, the CDR3 is TGTGCCAGTAGTCTCCGATTGACAATTATCGTCGGCGGGGAGCTGTTTTTT.

The J gene is TRBJ2-3, the V gene TRBV19; 8 bases align to TRBD2. The J segment lost 1 base and the V segment lost 3 bases, leaving 6 bases of the junction unmatched. The germline V gene encodes CDR1 LNHDA and CDR2 SQIVND (reference sequence). The CDR3 is made up of 16 amino acids. The CDR3 DNA reads as TGTGCCAGTAGTATCGAGGGACTAGTAGGCACAGATACGCAGTATTTT. Its translation is CASSIEGLVGTDTQYF. The whole variable domain, filled in from reference TRBV19 and TRBJ2-3, reads DGGITQSPKYLFRKEGQNVTLSCEQNLNHDAMYWYRQDPGQGLRLIYYSQIVNDFQKGDIAEGYSVSREKKESFPLTVTSAQKNPTAFYLCASSIEGLVGTDTQYFGPGTRLTVL.

The rearrangement links TRBV19 to TRBJ2-1, with 9 bases identical to TRBD2. V lost 5 bases and J lost 7; bases outside the gene matches: 9. Germline CDR1 and CDR2: LNHDA and SQIVND (reference sequence). The CDR3 has 15 residues. This chain's CDR3 is CASSPAGGPWNEQFF. The CDR3 coding sequence is TGTGCCAGTAGTCCAGCGGGGGGCCCCTGGAATGAGCAGTTCTTC.

This clone showed up just a few times. The chain links TRBV5-1 to TRBJ2-3; D uncertain. Looked up from germline, CDR1 is SGHRS and CDR2 is YFSETQ. The CDR3 loop spans 14 amino acids. Trimming cost V 2 bases and J 5 bases, with 12 bases left between them. CDR3 sequence: CASSLASVGDTQYF. The CDR3, as DNA: TGCGCCAGCAGCTTAGCGAGCGTGGGAGATACGCAGTATTTT.